This entry lists 8 T cell receptor beta chains sequenced from one sample in a study of monozygotic twins with inflammatory bowel disease (dated 2019 in TCRdb). Library construction relied on 5' RACE. TCRdb records Illumina HiSeq 2500 as the sequencer. Following reprocessing of the reads by TCRdb, the data hold one row per CDR3 protein sequence and no DNA is available. The sample table on file contains more than 300,000 distinct CDR3 sequences. The ten most abundant clones make up 2% to 3% of the sample. The sequencing input was blood. The receptors here all came from a human donor with ulcerative colitis or Crohn's disease, or a healthy co-twin of an affected twin (not recorded which).

J is TRBJ2-4 and V is TRBV28; TCRdb's assignment of TRBD2 cannot be checked, as there is no DNA. Germline-derived CDR1 and CDR2 are MDHEN and SYDVKM. The CDR3 loop spans 20 amino acids. The CDR3 sequence: CASSTEKWETENIAKNIQYF.

This chain uses TRBV5-1 with TRBJ2-1; the D call of TRBD2 rests on TCRdb alone, since no DNA is present to check it. This CDR3 is 15 amino acids long. Germline V CDR1 and CDR2: SGHRS, YFSETQ. This chain's CDR3 is CASSLDTLAYNEQFF.

The chain combines TRBV6-1 with TRBJ1-3; the TCRdb call, TRBD1, lacks DNA for checking. Germline V gives CDR1 MNHNS, CDR2 SASEGT. The CDR3 contains 14 residues. The CDR3 protein is CASRVPGQGNTIYF.

The chain links TRBV11-2 to TRBJ2-1. Germline V gene data show CDR1 as SGHAT and CDR2 as FQNNGV. CDR3 length: 14 amino acids. CDR3 sequence: CASSIDSAMNEQFF.

V and J are TRBV20-1 and TRBJ2-5; TCRdb picks TRBD1, but there is no DNA to check that call. The germline V gene has CDR1 DFQATT and CDR2 SNEGSKA (reference sequence). The CDR3 consists of 11 residues. CDR3 residues: CSAWDGVGQYF.

The chain carries TRBV4-3 and TRBJ2-7; as DNA is missing, the TRBD1 call by TCRdb cannot be tested. Germline-derived CDR1 and CDR2 are LGHNA and YSLEER. The CDR3 runs 16 residues. The CDR3 sequence is CASSQDAGQDWHEQYF.

The chain couples TRBV4-1 to TRBJ2-7; TCRdb calls TRBD1, which cannot be checked without DNA. This CDR3 region has 15 residues. CDR1 and CDR2 (germline): MGHRA, YSYEKL. This CDR3 is CASSQVGGQGDEQYF.

The V and J genes are TRBV5-1 and TRBJ1-6; checking the TCRdb D call of TRBD1 is not possible without DNA. Germline V CDR1 and CDR2: SGHRS, YFSETQ. This CDR3 is 12 amino acids long. CDR3 protein: CASSIQGGPLHF.